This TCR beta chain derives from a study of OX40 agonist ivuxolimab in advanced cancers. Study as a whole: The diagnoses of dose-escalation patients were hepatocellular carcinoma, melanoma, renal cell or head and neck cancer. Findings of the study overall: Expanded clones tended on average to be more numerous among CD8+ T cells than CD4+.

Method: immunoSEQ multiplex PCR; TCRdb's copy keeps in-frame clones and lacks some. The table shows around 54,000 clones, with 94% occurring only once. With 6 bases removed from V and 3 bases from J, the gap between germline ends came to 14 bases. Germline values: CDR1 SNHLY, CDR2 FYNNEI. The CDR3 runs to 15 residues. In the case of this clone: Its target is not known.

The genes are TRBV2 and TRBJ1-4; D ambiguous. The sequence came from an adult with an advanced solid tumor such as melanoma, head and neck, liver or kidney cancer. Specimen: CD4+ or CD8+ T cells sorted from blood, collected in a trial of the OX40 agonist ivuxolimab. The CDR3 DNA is TGTGCCAGCAGCATCCACGTCCCCGCTAATGAAAAACTGTTTTTT. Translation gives CASSIHVPANEKLFF.